These T cell receptor beta chains were read from a single sample in a study of CD8+CD57+ T cells in acquired aplastic anemia. TCRdb reprocessed the reads with MiXCR, giving one entry per CDR3 protein. In the table there are roughly 51,000 distinct CDR3 sequences, around 70% of which are singletons. The specimen sequenced was sorted CD4+, CD8+, or CD8+CD57+ T cells (not recorded which) from PBMCs. The receptors derive from a human donor in good health, serving as a control. Both conserved end residues are part of each CDR3. The order of the fields is clone size, D gene, J gene, V gene, CDR3 protein, CDR3 DNA. A D gene is named only where the DNA matches it firmly. Clone size, where shown, is once, few, many, or a class for clones that have expanded.

NA | TRBD2 | TRBJ2-5 | TRBV4-2 | CASSLGLADQETQYF | TGTGCCAGCAGCCTGGGACTAGCGGACCAAGAGACCCAGTACTTC
NA | NA | TRBJ2-2 | TRBV25-1 | CASSASVREAGELFF | TGTGCCAGCAGTGCTAGCGTCAGGGAGGCCGGGGAGCTGTTTTTT
NA | NA | TRBJ2-1 | TRBV24-1 | CATSARDSEYNEQFF | TGTGCCACCAGTGCTAGGGACTCCGAATACAATGAGCAGTTCTTC
NA | NA | TRBJ2-3 | TRBV9 | CASSVATEGDTQYF | TGTGCCAGCAGCGTAGCGACGGAGGGGGATACGCAGTATTTT
NA | NA | TRBJ1-6 | TRBV2 | CASSSLAYNSPLHF | TGTGCCAGCAGTTCCCTCGCCTATAATTCACCCCTCCACTTT
NA | NA | TRBJ1-6 | TRBV9 | CASSPQGDSPLHF | TGTGCCAGCAGCCCCCAGGGCGATTCACCCCTCCACTTT
NA | NA | TRBJ1-1 | TRBV20-1 | CSASRENTEAFF | TGCAGTGCTAGCAGAGAGAACACTGAAGCTTTCTTT
once | TRBD2 | TRBJ2-7 | TRBV10-2 | CATSDRSSGSVYEQYF | TGTGCCACCAGTGATCGATCTAGCGGGTCGGTCTACGAGCAGTACTTC
once | NA | TRBJ1-1 | TRBV25-1 | CASSDDRKNTEAFF | TGTGCCAGCAGTGACGATAGGAAGAACACTGAAGCTTTCTTT
NA | TRBD1 | TRBJ1-6 | TRBV4-3 | CASSSGQGGDSPLHF | TGCGCCAGCAGCTCTGGACAGGGGGGCGATTCACCCCTCCACTTT
NA | TRBD1 | TRBJ1-1 | TRBV7-2 | CASSLGPDRGAFF | TGTGCCAGCAGCCTAGGGCCGGACAGGGGAGCTTTCTTT
NA | TRBD1 | TRBJ2-5 | TRBV29-1 | CSVVTGGGETQYF | TGCAGCGTTGTGACAGGGGGCGGAGAGACCCAGTACTTC
many | TRBD1 | TRBJ1-2 | TRBV7-2 | CASSLGTGIGTLPNYGYTF | TGTGCCAGCAGCTTAGGGACAGGAATAGGGACCCTCCCCAACTATGGCTACACCTTC
medium-sized | TRBD1 | TRBJ1-1 | TRBV10-1 | CASKEGTGNTEAFF | TGCGCCAGCAAAGAGGGGACAGGGAACACTGAAGCTTTCTTT
NA | NA | TRBJ2-1 | TRBV5-4 | CASSTKAGFNEQFF | TGTGCCAGCAGCACGAAAGCGGGTTTCAATGAGCAGTTCTTC
many | TRBD2 | TRBJ2-3 | TRBV6-1 | CASSVLAGESTDTQYF | TGTGCCAGCAGTGTGCTAGCGGGAGAATCAACAGATACGCAGTATTTT
NA | TRBD2 | TRBJ2-5 | TRBV25-1 | CASSEGSGSGETQYF | TGTGCCAGCAGTGAAGGTAGCGGGAGTGGAGAGACCCAGTACTTC
medium-sized | NA | TRBJ1-6 | TRBV7-8 | CASSLKGQGLNNSPLHF | TGTGCCAGCAGCTTAAAAGGGCAGGGGTTAAATAATTCACCCCTCCACTTT
NA | NA | TRBJ1-1 | TRBV25-1 | CATTTENTEAFF | TGTGCCACCACAACAGAAAACACTGAAGCTTTCTTT
NA | NA | TRBJ1-2 | TRBV5-1 | CASSPEGDYGYTF | TGCGCCAGCAGCCCGGAGGGTGACTATGGCTACACCTTC
NA | NA | TRBJ1-4 | TRBV25-1 | CASQNPTNEKLFF | TGTGCCAGCCAGAACCCCACTAATGAAAAACTGTTTTTT
once | TRBD1 | TRBJ1-1 | TRBV7-3 | CASSELTGEAEAFF | TGTGCCAGCAGTGAACTGACAGGGGAAGCTGAAGCTTTCTTT